This TCR beta chain came from a study of OX40 agonist ivuxolimab in advanced cancers. About the full investigation: Ivuxolimab, which targeted the costimulatory receptor OX40 (CD134), was an agonistic, fully human IgG2 monoclonal antibody. Intravenous ivuxolimab was administered to patients every 2 weeks at six dose levels: 0.01, 0.1, 0.3, 1.5, 3 and 10 mg/kg. Among the roughly 54 dose-escalation patients, about 19 had hepatocellular carcinoma, approximately 15 melanoma, 9 renal cell carcinoma and 9 head and neck cancer. In the dose-escalation cohort, around four fifths of patients were male, and the mean age was approximately 60 years with a range of roughly 20 to 80. Patients were allowed to have had prior anti-PD-1, anti-PD-L1 or anti-CTLA-4 therapy, and around two fifths of the dose-escalation patients had been treated with checkpoint inhibitors. Partial responses occurred in three dose-escalation patients, of whom one had hepatocellular carcinoma and two had cutaneous melanoma. Peripheral TCRbeta sequencing was intended to test whether TCR sequence diversity was altered and clonal T-cell expansion was caused by ivuxolimab. The paper covers the monotherapy dose-escalation part of the phase I ivuxolimab trial, which included N of about 50 patients.

The germline V gene (reference sequence) specifies SGHKS as CDR1 and YYEKEE as CDR2. V gives up 3 bases and J gives up 0 bases, and the segment between their germline ends measures 9 bases. Measured from the cysteine to the phenylalanine, the CDR3 is 15 residues long. Solely the CDR3 DNA is kept, with 45 bases framed from the first base. To note about this clone: No antigen is known for it. No base-level quality is on record; no much larger clone is a single base apart.

Patients with autoimmune disease history or receiving systemic immunosuppression were excluded from the trial. Peripheral blood for TCR sequencing was drawn from every dose cohort at baseline, at cycle 4 day 1 and at cycle 7 day 1. Samples were obtained from an open-label, multicenter, first-in-human phase I dose-escalation trial of ivuxolimab. Adults with locally advanced or metastatic melanoma, renal cell carcinoma, hepatocellular carcinoma or head and neck squamous cell carcinoma were enrolled in the trial. CD4+ and CD8+ T cells were sorted separately from peripheral blood before TCR sequencing. The study at large found these results: Clonal expansion of both CD4+ and CD8+ blood T cells was observed from baseline to week 6 at doses 0.1 to 3.0 mg/kg. After ivuxolimab, expanded clones were on average more numerous among CD8+ T cells than among CD4+ T cells. In the 0.1-3.0 mg/kg groups, partial responders had among the lowest normalized peripheral clonal expansion, particularly in CD8+ T cells. The antigen specificity of the peripheral T cells that underwent clonal expansion was not determined. Low levels of normalized T-cell clonal expansion were also shown by some nonresponding patients.

For sequencing of the TCRbeta CDR3 region, genomic DNA was extracted from the sorted cells. The immunoSEQ Assay was used for sequencing of TCRbeta CDR3 regions. TCRdb mirrors the immuneACCESS table, restricted to in-frame sequences. Some clones are absent from its copies; in checked studies, under half trace to an unresolved V gene, and the reason for the others is unknown. Across this sample there are 80,000 to 100,000 clones, with around 94% seen only once. The ten largest clones represent less than 0.2% of the sample. The chain is encoded by TRBV5-5 joined to TRBJ1-4, with TRBD1 perhaps the D gene, on 5 matching bases. Sequenced here: CD4+ or CD8+ T cells sorted from blood, sampled in a trial of the OX40 agonist ivuxolimab. The receptor was isolated from an adult with an advanced solid tumor such as melanoma, head and neck, liver or kidney cancer. Read as DNA, the sequence is TGTGCCAGCAGCTACGACAGCACAACTAATGAAAAACTGTTTTTT. Translated, it gives CASSYDSTTNEKLFF.